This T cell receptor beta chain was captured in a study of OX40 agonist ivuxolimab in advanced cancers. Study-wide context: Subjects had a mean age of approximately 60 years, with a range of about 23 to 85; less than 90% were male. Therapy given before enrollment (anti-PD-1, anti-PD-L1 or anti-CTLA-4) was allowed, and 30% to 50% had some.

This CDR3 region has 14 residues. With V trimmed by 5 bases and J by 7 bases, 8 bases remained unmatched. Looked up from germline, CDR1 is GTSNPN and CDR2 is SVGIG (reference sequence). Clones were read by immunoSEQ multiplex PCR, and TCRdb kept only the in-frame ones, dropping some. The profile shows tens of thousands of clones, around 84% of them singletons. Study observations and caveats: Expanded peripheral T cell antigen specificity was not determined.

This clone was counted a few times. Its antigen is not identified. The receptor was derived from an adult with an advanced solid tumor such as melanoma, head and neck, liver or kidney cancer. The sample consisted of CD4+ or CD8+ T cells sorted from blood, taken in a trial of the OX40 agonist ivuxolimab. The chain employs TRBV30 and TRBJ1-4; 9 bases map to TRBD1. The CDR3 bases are TGTGCCTGGGGCGCGATGGACAGGGGTGAAAAACTGTTTTTT. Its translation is CAWGAMDRGEKLFF.